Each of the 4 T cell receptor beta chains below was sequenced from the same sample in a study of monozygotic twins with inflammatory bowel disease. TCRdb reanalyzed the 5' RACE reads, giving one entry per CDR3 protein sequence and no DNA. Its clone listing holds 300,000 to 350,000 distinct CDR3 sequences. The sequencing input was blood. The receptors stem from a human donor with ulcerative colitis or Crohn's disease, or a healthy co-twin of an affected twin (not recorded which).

The CDR3 loop is CASSLGIVYNEQFF. The J gene is TRBJ2-1, the V gene TRBV6-6. Germline lookup yields CDR1 MNHNY and CDR2 SVGAGI (reference sequence). The CDR3 contains 14 residues.

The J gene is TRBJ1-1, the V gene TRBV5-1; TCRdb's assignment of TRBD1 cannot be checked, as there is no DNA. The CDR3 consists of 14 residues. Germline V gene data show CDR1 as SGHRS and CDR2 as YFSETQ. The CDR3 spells CASSTGDSNTEAFF.

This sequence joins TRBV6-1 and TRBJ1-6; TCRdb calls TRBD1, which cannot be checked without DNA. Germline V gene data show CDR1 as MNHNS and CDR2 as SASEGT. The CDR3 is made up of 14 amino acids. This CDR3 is CASSERDRASPLHF.

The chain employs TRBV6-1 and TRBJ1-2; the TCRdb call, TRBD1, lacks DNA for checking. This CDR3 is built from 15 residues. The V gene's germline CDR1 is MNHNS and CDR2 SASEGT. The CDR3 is CASSTGQGWVDGYTF.